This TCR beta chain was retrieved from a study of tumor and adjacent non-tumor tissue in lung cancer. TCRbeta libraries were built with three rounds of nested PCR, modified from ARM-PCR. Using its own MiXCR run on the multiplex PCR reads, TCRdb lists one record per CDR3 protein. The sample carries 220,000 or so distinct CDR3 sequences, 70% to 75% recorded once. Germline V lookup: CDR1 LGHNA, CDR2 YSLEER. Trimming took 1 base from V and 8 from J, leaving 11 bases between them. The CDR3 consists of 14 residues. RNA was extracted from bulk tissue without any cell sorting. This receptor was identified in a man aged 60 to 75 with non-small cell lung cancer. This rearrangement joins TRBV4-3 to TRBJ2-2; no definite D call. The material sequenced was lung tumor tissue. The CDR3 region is CASSQVMDLGELFF. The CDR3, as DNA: TGCGCCAGCAGCCAAGTCATGGATTTAGGGGAGCTGTTTTTT.